This TCR beta chain was observed in a study of blood T cell repertoires in COVID-19. Across the study: The study drew acute and convalescent COVID-19 samples from the United States, Italy and Spain. PBMCs, B-cell-depleted T cells, or T cells were the source of the cDNA or gDNA that made up the material.

Patients of the Seattle cohort, enrolled during active infection, were followed longitudinally. Authors' analysis steps: Amplification of reference gene primers provided the estimated nucleated cell counts. Some clones are missing from TCRdb's copy, which holds only in-frame ones; the method was immunoSEQ multiplex PCR. V and J calls and clone size are those listed in that table; D and trimming were worked out from the DNA. The table includes approximately 300,000 clones, around 90% detected once. The V gene's germline CDR1 is SGHNT and CDR2 YYREEE (reference sequence). The CDR3 sequence is 16 residues long. The V end lost 3 bases, the J end lost 1 base, and 16 bases lay between the germline ends.

V and J are TRBV5-4 and TRBJ2-5, with D possibly being TRBD1 (5 bases). This sequence was found in a woman younger than 45 with COVID-19, enrolled during active disease. The specimen was peripheral blood. The CDR3 DNA reads TGTGCCAGCAGCTCGGAAAGGGGCAGCGTCCAAGAGACCCAGTACTTC. This sequence encodes CASSSERGSVQETQYF.